A single sample gave rise to the 32 T cell receptor beta chains below, sequenced in a study of blood T cell repertoires in COVID-19. Sequencing used immunoSEQ multiplex PCR; TCRdb keeps in-frame clones, though not all of them. Altogether about 480,000 clones are present, about 87% being singletons, with the ten largest covering around an eighth. The sequencing input was peripheral blood. Receptors originate from a woman aged 45 to 65 with COVID-19, enrolled during active disease.

This CDR3 is CASSDLSGIPNTEAFF. In DNA form, the CDR3 reads TGTGCCAGCAGTGATCTTTCAGGGATACCGAACACTGAAGCTTTCTTT. The genes are TRBV6-1 and TRBJ1-1; a weak D match, TRBD1 (5 bases). The CDR3 totals 16 residues. Germline CDR1 is MNHNS and CDR2 is SASEGT. V was pared by 3 bases and J by 1 base, with 15 bases between.

V usage is TRBV28 and J usage is TRBJ1-2; TRBD1 might be the D (5 bases). Germline-derived CDR1 and CDR2 are MDHEN and SYDVKM. The CDR3 consists of 16 residues. The V and J ends lost 2 bases and 0 bases respectively, with 13 bases between them. The CDR3 spells CASSLVFTGSNYGYTF. The CDR3 DNA follows: TGTGCCAGCAGTTTAGTCTTTACAGGTTCTAACTATGGCTACACCTTC.

The V call is TRBV5-6, the J call TRBJ1-6; D gene ambiguous. Looked up from germline, CDR1 is SGHDT and CDR2 is YYEEEE. Deletions cut 6 bases from V and 0 bases from J, with 13 bases between. The CDR3 extends over 16 amino acids. CDR3: CASTQARSSYNSPLHF. The CDR3 DNA reads as TGTGCCAGCACCCAAGCGAGGAGCTCCTATAATTCACCCCTCCACTTT.

V is TRBV15 and J is TRBJ1-3; a possible D gene is TRBD1 (5 bases). CDR1 and CDR2 (germline): LNHNV, YYDKDF (reference sequence). The CDR3 extends over 13 amino acids. Trimming left V 3 bases short and J 12 bases short, with 15 bases between. The CDR3 here is CATSRGPGEIIYF. The DNA of the CDR3 is TGTGCCACCAGCAGGGGCCCGGGGGAAATCATATATTTT. The full variable domain, rest sourced from reference TRBV15 and TRBJ1-3, is DAMVIQNPRYQVTQFGKPVTLSCSQTLNHNVMYWYQQKSSQAPKLLFHYYDKDFNNEADTPDNFQSRRPNTSFCFLDIRSPGLGDTAMYLCATSRGPGEIIYFGEGSWLTVV.

V is TRBV11-2 and J is TRBJ2-2; the D gene is possibly TRBD2 (7 bases). The CDR3 spans 15 residues. Germline loops: CDR1 SGHAT, CDR2 FQNNGV. Between the trimmed V and J ends, which lost 3 bases and 3 bases, there was a span of 11 bases. CDR3 nucleotide sequence: TGTGCCAGCAGCTTCCGGGGGGCCGACACCGGGGAGCTGTTTTTT. It codes for CASSFRGADTGELFF.

The chain has TRBV5-1 and TRBJ2-7, with 8 positions matching TRBD1. Trimming at V came to 2 bases and at J to 2 bases, leaving 9 bases not matched to a gene. Germline-derived CDR1 and CDR2 are SGHRS and YFSETQ. This CDR3 spans 16 amino acids. The CDR3: CASSFRTGILTYEQYF. CDR3 DNA: TGCGCCAGCAGCTTCAGGACAGGGATCCTTACCTACGAGCAGTACTTC.

V and J are TRBV24-1 and TRBJ1-4, with 9 bases aligning to TRBD1. Germline V CDR1 and CDR2: KGHDR, SFDVKD. The CDR3 is 13 residues long. V was clipped by 12 bases and J by 6 bases; unmatched bases: 7. The CDR3 DNA sequence: TGTGCCCCCCCTTGGACAGGGGATGAAAAACTGTTTTTT. It encodes CAPPWTGDEKLFF.

The gene calls are TRBV2 and TRBJ2-4, with 11 bases identical to TRBD2. This CDR3 region has 15 residues. V trimming: 4 bases; J trimming: 4 bases; junction bases outside the gene matches: 3. Per the germline V gene, CDR1 is SNHLY and CDR2 is FYNNEI. CDR3 nucleotide sequence: TGTGCCAGCAGTGCCAGACTAGCGGGAAAAAACATTCAGTACTTC. Its translation: CASSARLAGKNIQYF.

This clone turned up a few times. This chain links TRBV6-1 with TRBJ1-6; D unresolved. Germline CDR1 is MNHNS and CDR2 is SASEGT. CDR3 size: 17 residues. Trimming left V 1 base short and J 7 bases short, with 17 bases between. The CDR3 region is CASSEGFGGDYNSPLHF. CDR3 sequence (DNA): TGTGCCAGCAGTGAAGGGTTTGGCGGGGATTACAATTCACCCCTCCACTTT.

J is TRBJ2-7 and V is TRBV9; D is perhaps TRBD1 (5 bases). CDR1 SGDLS and CDR2 YYNGEE come from the germline V gene. Trimming stripped 0 bases from V and 6 bases from J, with 19 bases between. The CDR3 runs 16 residues. CDR3 protein: CASSVVSSGPQGEQYF. The CDR3 nucleotides read TGTGCCAGCAGCGTAGTTTCCTCCGGGCCCCAGGGCGAGCAGTACTTC.

This clone showed up just once. DNA of the CDR3: TGTGCCAGCAGTTCCTGGACTCTGAATCAGCCCCAGCATTTT. It translates to CASSSWTLNQPQHF. The chain carries TRBV6-2 or TRBV6-3 and TRBJ1-5; no firm D call. CDR1 is MNHEY, CDR2 SVGEGT, per germline. The CDR3 covers 14 residues. V was clipped by 4 bases and J by 4 bases, with 11 bases between them.

This clone came up a few times. The V call is TRBV19, the J call TRBJ1-5; D possibly corresponds to TRBD1 (5 bases). This CDR3 is 14 amino acids long. Trimming shortened V by 4 bases and J by 4 bases, and 11 bases separated the two germline ends. The germline V gene encodes CDR1 LNHDA and CDR2 SQIVND (reference sequence). CDR3 sequence: CASSTPGGNQPQHF. The DNA of the CDR3 is TGTGCCAGTAGTACCCCCGGGGGGAATCAGCCCCAGCATTTT.

The V call is TRBV3-1 (or the pseudogene TRBV3-2), the J call TRBJ2-2; D is undetermined. Germline loops: CDR1 LGHDT, CDR2 YNNKEL (reference sequence). CDR3 length: 14 residues. Trimming cost V 0 bases and J 3 bases, with 5 bases left between them. CDR3 DNA: TGTGCCAGCAGCCAAGATCGGGACACCGGGGAGCTGTTTTTT. Translation: CASSQDRDTGELFF.

This clone was counted a few times. The chain recombines TRBV11-2 with TRBJ1-3; TRBD1 matches 7 bases. Germline CDR1 reads SGHAT; CDR2 reads FQNNGV. V dropped 2 bases and J dropped 4; count of bases not matched to a gene: 2. CDR3 length equals 14 residues. CDR3 in DNA: TGTGCCAGCAGCTTACAGGACAGGGGAAACACCATATATTTT. This codes for CASSLQDRGNTIYF. The whole variable domain, remainder taken from reference TRBV11-2 and TRBJ1-3, is EAGVAQSPRYKIIEKRQSVAFWCNPISGHATLYWYQQILGQGPKLLIQFQNNGVVDDSQLPKDRFSAERLKGVDSTLKIQPAKLEDSAVYLCASSLQDRGNTIYFGEGSWLTVV.

This clone turned up a few times. This sequence joins TRBV6-5 and TRBJ1-3; D is unresolved. The V end lost 7 bases, the J end lost 0 bases, and 10 bases lay between the germline ends. Germline lookup yields CDR1 MNHEY and CDR2 SVGAGI. The CDR3 has 14 residues. The CDR3: CASKTTYSGNTIYF. CDR3 nucleotide sequence: TGTGCCAGCAAAACCACTTACTCTGGAAACACCATATATTTT.

This chain links TRBV12-3 or TRBV12-4 with TRBJ1-1, with D unresolved. The CDR3 totals 12 residues. The V and J ends lost 4 bases and 1 base respectively, with 4 bases between them. CDR3 sequence: CASSWANTEAFF. CDR3 nucleotide sequence: TGTGCCAGCAGTTGGGCGAACACTGAAGCTTTCTTT.

J is TRBJ1-2 and V is TRBV6-1; TRBD1 matches 9 bases. With V trimmed by 2 bases and J by 8 bases, 12 bases remained unmatched. The V gene's germline CDR1 is MNHNS and CDR2 SASEGT. The CDR3 consists of 16 residues. In nucleotides, the CDR3 is TGTGCCAGCAGTGAAAAGCCGTCTGGGACAGGGAGAGGCTACACCTTC. It yields the protein CASSEKPSGTGRGYTF.

As for this clone: Other DNA sequences in the same sample also yield this CDR3. CDR3 DNA: TGCAGTGCTCCTAATGGCTACACCTTC. This encodes CSAPNGYTF. The V call is TRBV20-1, the J call TRBJ1-2; D uncertain. CDR1 and CDR2 (germline): DFQATT, SNEGSKA (reference sequence). This CDR3 has 9 amino acids. V lost 5 bases to trimming and J lost 6 bases, with 4 bases between them.

This chain connects TRBV12-3 or TRBV12-4 to TRBJ2-3; TRBD2 is a possible D gene (5 bases). Trimming shortened V by 0 bases and J by 9 bases, and 10 bases separated the two germline ends. The CDR3 runs to 13 residues. CDR3 protein: CASSLAYRGTQYF. In DNA form, the CDR3 reads TGTGCCAGCAGTTTAGCCTACCGCGGGACGCAGTATTTT.

The chain carries TRBV18 and TRBJ2-3, with D possibly being TRBD2 (6 bases). Germline CDR1 is KGHSH and CDR2 is LQKENI. The V gene lost 3 bases and the J gene lost 2 bases, with 15 bases spanning the gap. The CDR3 sequence is 16 residues long. The CDR3 coding sequence is TGTGCCAGCTCACCTGGAGGGGCCGGTAACACAGATACGCAGTATTTT. This codes for CASSPGGAGNTDTQYF.

The chain combines TRBV30 with TRBJ2-1, with 7 bases aligning to TRBD1. Germline CDR1 reads GTSNPN; CDR2 reads SVGIG (reference sequence). V gave up 8 bases and J gave up 4 bases; unmatched junction bases: 5. The CDR3 totals 12 residues. CDR3: CALHRGYNEQFF. CDR3 DNA sequence: TGTGCCCTACACAGGGGTTACAATGAGCAGTTCTTC.

V and J are TRBV7-2 and TRBJ1-6; no definite D call. V shed 2 bases and J shed 10 bases, with 6 bases lying between them. This CDR3 contains 12 residues. Germline CDR1 is SGHTA and CDR2 is FQGNSA. The CDR3 sequence: CASSLLRSPLHF. CDR3 nucleotide sequence: TGTGCCAGCAGCTTACTGCGGTCACCCCTCCACTTT. The full variable domain, in which reference TRBV7-2 and TRBJ1-6 provide the parts outside the CDR3, is GAGVSQSPSNKVTEKGKDVELRCDPISGHTALYWYRQSLGQGLEFLIYFQGNSAPDKSGLPSDRFSAERTGGSVSTLTIQRTQQEDSAVYLCASSLLRSPLHFGNGTRLTVT.

The chain carries TRBV4-1 and TRBJ1-2, with no clear D. V lost 8 bases and J lost 6, with 13 bases in between. CDR3 length: 12 amino acids. Germline V gives CDR1 MGHRA, CDR2 YSYEKL. The CDR3 bases are TGCGCCAGCCGCGGCAGCAACCATGGCTACACCTTC. As protein: CASRGSNHGYTF.

J is TRBJ2-2 and V is TRBV27; 9 nucleotides line up with TRBD2. Germline trimming cut 6 bases from V and 5 bases from J; bases unmatched to any gene: 13. Germline assignment: CDR1 MNHEY and CDR2 SMNVEV (reference sequence). The CDR3 spans 17 residues. CDR3 protein: CASRSDFPGLATGELFF. In DNA, the CDR3 is TGTGCCAGCAGATCCGATTTCCCGGGACTAGCTACCGGGGAGCTGTTTTTT.

The chain uses TRBV18 and TRBJ2-3; D is perhaps TRBD1 (5 bases). The CDR3 is 16 residues long. Germline-derived CDR1 and CDR2 are KGHSH and LQKENI. The V end was cut by 3 bases, the J end by 2 bases, with 15 bases between. The CDR3, as DNA: TGTGCCAGCTCACCTGTCTTGGGGCCTTCCACAGATACGCAGTATTTT. It yields the protein CASSPVLGPSTDTQYF.

This clone is a singleton in its sample. The chain joins TRBV3-1 (or the pseudogene TRBV3-2) to TRBJ2-2; TRBD1 matches 7 bases. V shed 4 bases and J 4 bases; nucleotides not matched to a gene: 15. The CDR3 has 18 amino acids. CDR1 and CDR2 from the germline V gene are LGHDT and YNNKEL (reference sequence). CDR3: CASSRREGQGVGTGELFF. CDR3 DNA: TGTGCCAGCAGCCGCCGAGAGGGGCAGGGGGTGGGCACCGGGGAGCTGTTTTTT.

The sample holds one count of this clone. The same CDR3 also results from other DNA sequences found in this sample. For the CDR3, the DNA is TGTGCCAGCAGTACAGGGAACTATGGCTACACCTTC. This gives the protein CASSTGNYGYTF. V is TRBV6-5 and J is TRBJ1-2; tentative D call: TRBD1 (6 bases). V was shortened by 5 bases and J by 2 bases, with 6 bases between the two germline ends. Germline CDR1 is MNHEY and CDR2 is SVGAGI. This CDR3 is 12 amino acids long.

The chain carries TRBV12-1 and TRBJ2-2; the table's D call TRBD2 went unverified against the DNA. TRBV12-1 is a pseudogene. CDR3 size: 13 residues. This CDR3 is CASSLVTSGPLFF. The CDR3 DNA follows: TGTGCCAGCAGCTTGGTGACTAGCGGCCCTTTGTTTTTT.

The rearrangement joins TRBV5-1 to TRBJ1-6, with TRBD1 matching over 11 bases. The germline V gene encodes CDR1 SGHRS and CDR2 YFSETQ. The CDR3 is 18 residues long. V lost 3 bases, J lost 0 bases, and 5 bases stayed unmatched. In DNA, the CDR3 is TGCGCCAGCAGCTATAGGACAGGGGGCCGCTCCTATAATTCACCCCTCCACTTT. Its translation: CASSYRTGGRSYNSPLHF.

This chain joins TRBV19 and TRBJ2-7, with 7 bases lining up with TRBD1. The CDR3 sequence is 16 residues long. Per germline, CDR1 LNHDA and CDR2 SQIVND (reference sequence). J lost 0 bases, V lost 3 bases, and 8 bases had no gene match. The CDR3, as DNA: TGTGCCAGTAGTATGGGGACGGGACAGAGCTCCTACGAGCAGTACTTC. It yields the protein CASSMGTGQSSYEQYF.

This clone was counted once. The V gene is TRBV9, the J gene TRBJ2-3; 7 nucleotides align to TRBD1. From germline, CDR1 is SGDLS and CDR2 YYNGEE. The CDR3 covers 16 residues. The trim removed 0 bases at V and 6 bases at J, leaving 10 bases unmatched. CDR3 in DNA: TGTGCCAGCAGCGTAGCTCGACAGGGAAGGTGGGATACGCAGTATTTT. This sequence encodes CASSVARQGRWDTQYF.

In this sample, this clone turned up once. The rearrangement joins TRBV27 to TRBJ2-3, with 11 bases lining up with TRBD2. CDR1 is MNHEY, CDR2 SMNVEV, per germline (reference sequence). Unmatched junction bases numbered 6, after V lost 5 bases and J lost 2 bases. This CDR3 is built from 16 residues. The CDR3 reads CASSPIAGGPTDTQYF. The CDR3 nucleotides read TGTGCCAGCAGTCCCATAGCGGGGGGGCCCACAGATACGCAGTATTTT.